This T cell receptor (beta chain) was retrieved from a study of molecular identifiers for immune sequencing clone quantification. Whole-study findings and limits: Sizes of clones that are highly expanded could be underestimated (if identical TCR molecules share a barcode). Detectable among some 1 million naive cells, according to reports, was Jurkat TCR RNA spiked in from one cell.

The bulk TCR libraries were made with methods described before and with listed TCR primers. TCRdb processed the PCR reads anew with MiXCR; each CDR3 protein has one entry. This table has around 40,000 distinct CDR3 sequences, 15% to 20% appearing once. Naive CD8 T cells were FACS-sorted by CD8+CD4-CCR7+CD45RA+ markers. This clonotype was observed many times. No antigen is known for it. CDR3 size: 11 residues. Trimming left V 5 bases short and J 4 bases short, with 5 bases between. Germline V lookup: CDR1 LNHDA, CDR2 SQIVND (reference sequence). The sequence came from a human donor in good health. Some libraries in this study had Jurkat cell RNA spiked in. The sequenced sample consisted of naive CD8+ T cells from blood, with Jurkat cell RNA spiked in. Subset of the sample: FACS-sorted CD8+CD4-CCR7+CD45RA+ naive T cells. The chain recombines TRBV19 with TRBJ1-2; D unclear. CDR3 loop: CASSRSYGYTF. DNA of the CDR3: TGTGCCAGTAGTCGAAGCTATGGCTACACCTTC. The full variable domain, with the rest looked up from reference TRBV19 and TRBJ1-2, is DGGITQSPKYLFRKEGQNVTLSCEQNLNHDAMYWYRQDPGQGLRLIYYSQIVNDFQKGDIAEGYSVSREKKESFPLTVTSAQKNPTAFYLCASSRSYGYTFGSGTRLTVV.